The present entry profiles one T cell receptor beta chain with its context. In the original processing: The assay estimated nucleated cells by amplifying reference gene primers. Using immunoSEQ multiplex PCR, the repertoire was profiled, and TCRdb retains in-frame clones only, with some absent. Clone size and V and J calls were adopted from that table, with D and trimming inferred from the DNA. The data contain tens of thousands of clones, around nine tenths of them singletons. The CDR3 is made up of 15 amino acids. Unmatched junction bases numbered 8, after V lost 3 bases and J lost 4 bases. The germline CDR1 and CDR2 sequences are ENHRY and SYGVKD. This sample was included in a study of blood T cell repertoires in COVID-19. Study summary: Specimens from acute and convalescent COVID-19 originated in the United States, Italy and Spain. Nucleic acid was either cDNA or gDNA, and it came from T cells, B-cell-depleted T cells, or PBMCs.

The TCR was taken from a woman between 50 and 59 years old with active or convalescent COVID-19. This chain connects TRBV10-3 to TRBJ1-2; TRBD1 aligns across 7 bases. Source material: peripheral blood. CDR3 amino acids: CAISDGDRWTYGYTF. The CDR3 DNA reads TGTGCCATCAGTGACGGGGACAGATGGACCTATGGCTACACCTTC.